Shown below are 19 T cell receptor beta chains from a single sample sequenced in a study of T-cell reconstitution after alpha-beta-depleted transplantation in children. Unique molecular identifiers were incorporated into the prepared TCRbeta library. TCRdb recomputed calls from the PCR reads with MiXCR, one row per CDR3 protein. The table lists 550,000 to 600,000 distinct CDR3 sequences, 23% of them singletons. This sample comprised PBMCs, mostly from graft donor cells, obtained 360 days after TCRalphabeta/CD19-depleted stem cell transplant. Source of these receptors: a boy less than two years old who had a stem cell transplant for acute myeloid leukemia, so the T cells may come from the graft donor.

This clonotype was seen a few times. This chain uses TRBV20-1 with TRBJ2-2; TRBD2 aligns across 8 bases. V gave up 6 bases and J gave up 7 bases; unmatched junction bases: 7. Looked up from germline, CDR1 is DFQATT and CDR2 is SNEGSKA (reference sequence). CDR3 length: 13 residues. CDR3 bases: TGCAGTGCCGGGCGGGGGGCCCACGGGGAGCTGTTTTTT. Amino acid sequence: CSAGRGAHGELFF.

The chain uses TRBV20-1 and TRBJ1-1; 9 nucleotides align to TRBD1. The CDR3 runs to 15 residues. Germline V gene sequence: CDR1 DFQATT, CDR2 SNEGSKA (reference sequence). V was clipped by 0 bases and J by 10 bases; unmatched bases: 12. The CDR3 nucleotides read TGCAGTGCTAGAGATTTGGACAGGGGCGCGAGGAGAGCTTTCTTT. Protein: CSARDLDRGARRAFF.

This clonotype has at least ten counts. J is TRBJ2-5 and V is TRBV12-3 or TRBV12-4; tentatively, D is TRBD2 (5 bases). The CDR3 runs 15 residues. V was shortened by 3 bases and J by 5 bases, with 16 bases between the two germline ends. The DNA for the CDR3 is TGTGCCAGCAGTTTCACACCCGCCTCGGGGGAGACCCAGTACTTC. It codes for CASSFTPASGETQYF.

The gene calls are TRBV11-3 and TRBJ1-1; a weak D match, TRBD1 (5 bases). V was shortened by 2 bases and J by 0 bases, with 13 bases between the two germline ends. Germline loops: CDR1 SGHNT, CDR2 YENEEA. The CDR3 contains 16 residues. The CDR3 is CASSLKPGNMNTEAFF. The CDR3 coding sequence is TGTGCCAGCAGCTTAAAGCCAGGGAACATGAACACTGAAGCTTTCTTT.

This clonotype was counted at least ten times. The chain couples TRBV12-3 or TRBV12-4 to TRBJ1-2; D is unclear. The CDR3 spans 13 residues. The V gene lost 4 bases and the J gene lost 7 bases, with 13 bases spanning the gap. The CDR3 protein is CASSYVGFRGYTF. The CDR3 DNA follows: TGTGCCAGCAGTTACGTGGGCTTTCGTGGCTACACCTTC.

This clonotype was recorded many times. The genes are TRBV29-1 and TRBJ2-1; no definite D call. The V end was cut by 4 bases, the J end by 3 bases, with 4 bases between. The CDR3 consists of 11 residues. Germline assignment: CDR1 SQVTM and CDR2 ANQGSEA. The CDR3 is CSVAFYNEQFF. In nucleotides, the CDR3 is TGCAGCGTTGCCTTCTACAATGAGCAGTTCTTC.

In its sample, this clonotype was seen a few times. The chain has TRBV20-1 and TRBJ2-2; 7 positions match TRBD2. The CDR3 extends over 15 amino acids. Germline V gene lookup returns CDR1 DFQATT and CDR2 SNEGSKA (reference sequence). J lost 0 bases, V lost 3 bases, and 4 bases had no gene match. The CDR3 is CSARGRGSNTGELFF. CDR3 coding DNA: TGCAGTGCTAGGGGGCGGGGGTCGAACACCGGGGAGCTGTTTTTT.

This rearrangement joins TRBV27 to TRBJ2-1; tentatively, D is TRBD1 or TRBD2 (6 bases each). V gave up 3 bases and J gave up 0 bases, with 12 bases separating them. This CDR3 contains 16 residues. Germline lookup yields CDR1 MNHEY and CDR2 SMNVEV (reference sequence). The CDR3 here is CASSLDGGHSYNEQFF. The CDR3 region has the DNA TGTGCCAGCAGTTTGGACGGGGGCCACTCCTACAATGAGCAGTTCTTC.

The chain links TRBV20-1 to TRBJ2-3, with D perhaps matching TRBD2 (7 bases). Trimming pared 8 bases from V and 4 bases from J, leaving 10 bases between. Per germline, CDR1 DFQATT and CDR2 SNEGSKA (reference sequence). The CDR3 runs to 11 residues. This CDR3 reads CSPGGPDTQYF. The CDR3 DNA sequence: TGCAGTCCCGGGGGGCCAGATACGCAGTATTTT.

The V and J genes are TRBV20-1 and TRBJ2-3; D is perhaps TRBD2 (6 bases). Germline assignment: CDR1 DFQATT and CDR2 SNEGSKA (reference sequence). With 3 bases removed from V and 3 bases from J, the gap between germline ends came to 10 bases. There are 13 residues in the CDR3. CDR3 sequence (DNA): TGCAGTGCTAGTGGCCTAGCGACAGATACGCAGTATTTT. This encodes CSASGLATDTQYF.

V gene TRBV6-1 combines with J gene TRBJ2-7; TRBD1 matches 10 bases. In germline, CDR1 is MNHNS, CDR2 SASEGT. The CDR3 runs 15 residues. V shed 5 bases, J shed 4 bases, and the junction held 8 bases outside the gene matches. This chain's CDR3 is CASSRSGTGVYEQYF. CDR3 sequence (DNA): TGTGCCAGCAGTCGCTCCGGGACAGGGGTTTACGAGCAGTACTTC.

This chain links TRBV27 with TRBJ2-2; D unresolved. Deletions cut 1 base from V and 6 bases from J, with 9 bases between. CDR1 and CDR2 from the germline V gene are MNHEY and SMNVEV (reference sequence). The CDR3 is 14 residues long. The CDR3 coding sequence is TGTGCCAGCAGTTTATTCGTGCCCCCCGGGGAGCTGTTTTTT. It yields the protein CASSLFVPPGELFF.

The sample holds many counts of this clonotype. V is TRBV10-3 and J is TRBJ2-1; D is perhaps TRBD2 (6 bases). Germline lookup yields CDR1 ENHRY and CDR2 SYGVKD. Trimming pared 3 bases from V and 6 bases from J, leaving 9 bases between. The CDR3 spans 13 residues. For the CDR3, the DNA is TGTGCCATCAGTGAAGTGGGAGGCAATGAGCAGTTCTTC. Its protein product is CAISEVGGNEQFF.

V and J are TRBV7-2 and TRBJ1-2; D is undetermined. Germline lookup yields CDR1 SGHTA and CDR2 FQGNSA. The CDR3 has 14 residues. Trimming removed 5 bases at V and 2 bases at J, with 12 bases between. The CDR3 here is CASSLADRNYGYTF. The CDR3 bases are TGTGCCAGCAGCCTGGCGGACCGAAACTATGGCTACACCTTC.

This clonotype occurred many times. The genes are TRBV20-1 and TRBJ2-3, with D possibly being TRBD1 (6 bases). Germline V lookup: CDR1 DFQATT, CDR2 SNEGSKA (reference sequence). This CDR3 has 17 residues. The V and J ends lost 0 bases and 3 bases respectively, with 19 bases between them. The CDR3 DNA reads TGCAGTGCTAGAGATCGTGTACGGCAGGGGTCGACAGATACGCAGTATTTT. Its protein product is CSARDRVRQGSTDTQYF.

This chain links TRBV5-1 with TRBJ1-1, with D unresolved. Per the germline V gene, CDR1 is SGHRS and CDR2 is YFSETQ. V was pared by 0 bases and J by 1 base, with 10 bases between. The CDR3 runs to 15 residues. For the CDR3, the DNA is TGCGCCAGCAGCTTGGAGAACAGAAAGAACACTGAAGCTTTCTTT. Amino acid sequence: CASSLENRKNTEAFF.

Many counts were recorded for this clonotype. J is TRBJ2-2 and V is TRBV4-3; D gene uncertain. Trimming stripped 2 bases from V and 1 base from J, with 8 bases between. CDR1 LGHNA and CDR2 YSLEER come from the germline V gene. This CDR3 is built from 15 residues. The CDR3 region has the DNA TGCGCCAGCAGCCAATCTGTCGGGAACACCGGGGAGCTGTTTTTT. Translating it yields CASSQSVGNTGELFF.

This clonotype has a single count. Compared with germline, one end of the junction differs, possibly owing to a read error. CDR3 in amino acids: CSARLAGSYNAQFF. The CDR3 nucleotides are TGCAGTGCTAGACTAGCGGGCTCCTACAATGCGCAGTTCTTC. The rearrangement joins TRBV20-1 to TRBJ2-1; 8 nucleotides line up with TRBD2. Per germline, CDR1 DFQATT and CDR2 SNEGSKA (reference sequence). The length of the CDR3 is 14 residues.

The rearrangement joins TRBV18 to TRBJ2-7, with D perhaps matching TRBD1 or TRBD2 (5 bases each). V was trimmed by 0 bases and J by 3 bases, leaving 9 bases between them. CDR1 and CDR2 (germline): KGHSH, LQKENI. The CDR3 consists of 14 residues. CDR3 nucleotide sequence: TGTGCCAGCTCACCACCGGTGGGGGACTACGAGCAGTACTTC. Translated, it gives CASSPPVGDYEQYF.